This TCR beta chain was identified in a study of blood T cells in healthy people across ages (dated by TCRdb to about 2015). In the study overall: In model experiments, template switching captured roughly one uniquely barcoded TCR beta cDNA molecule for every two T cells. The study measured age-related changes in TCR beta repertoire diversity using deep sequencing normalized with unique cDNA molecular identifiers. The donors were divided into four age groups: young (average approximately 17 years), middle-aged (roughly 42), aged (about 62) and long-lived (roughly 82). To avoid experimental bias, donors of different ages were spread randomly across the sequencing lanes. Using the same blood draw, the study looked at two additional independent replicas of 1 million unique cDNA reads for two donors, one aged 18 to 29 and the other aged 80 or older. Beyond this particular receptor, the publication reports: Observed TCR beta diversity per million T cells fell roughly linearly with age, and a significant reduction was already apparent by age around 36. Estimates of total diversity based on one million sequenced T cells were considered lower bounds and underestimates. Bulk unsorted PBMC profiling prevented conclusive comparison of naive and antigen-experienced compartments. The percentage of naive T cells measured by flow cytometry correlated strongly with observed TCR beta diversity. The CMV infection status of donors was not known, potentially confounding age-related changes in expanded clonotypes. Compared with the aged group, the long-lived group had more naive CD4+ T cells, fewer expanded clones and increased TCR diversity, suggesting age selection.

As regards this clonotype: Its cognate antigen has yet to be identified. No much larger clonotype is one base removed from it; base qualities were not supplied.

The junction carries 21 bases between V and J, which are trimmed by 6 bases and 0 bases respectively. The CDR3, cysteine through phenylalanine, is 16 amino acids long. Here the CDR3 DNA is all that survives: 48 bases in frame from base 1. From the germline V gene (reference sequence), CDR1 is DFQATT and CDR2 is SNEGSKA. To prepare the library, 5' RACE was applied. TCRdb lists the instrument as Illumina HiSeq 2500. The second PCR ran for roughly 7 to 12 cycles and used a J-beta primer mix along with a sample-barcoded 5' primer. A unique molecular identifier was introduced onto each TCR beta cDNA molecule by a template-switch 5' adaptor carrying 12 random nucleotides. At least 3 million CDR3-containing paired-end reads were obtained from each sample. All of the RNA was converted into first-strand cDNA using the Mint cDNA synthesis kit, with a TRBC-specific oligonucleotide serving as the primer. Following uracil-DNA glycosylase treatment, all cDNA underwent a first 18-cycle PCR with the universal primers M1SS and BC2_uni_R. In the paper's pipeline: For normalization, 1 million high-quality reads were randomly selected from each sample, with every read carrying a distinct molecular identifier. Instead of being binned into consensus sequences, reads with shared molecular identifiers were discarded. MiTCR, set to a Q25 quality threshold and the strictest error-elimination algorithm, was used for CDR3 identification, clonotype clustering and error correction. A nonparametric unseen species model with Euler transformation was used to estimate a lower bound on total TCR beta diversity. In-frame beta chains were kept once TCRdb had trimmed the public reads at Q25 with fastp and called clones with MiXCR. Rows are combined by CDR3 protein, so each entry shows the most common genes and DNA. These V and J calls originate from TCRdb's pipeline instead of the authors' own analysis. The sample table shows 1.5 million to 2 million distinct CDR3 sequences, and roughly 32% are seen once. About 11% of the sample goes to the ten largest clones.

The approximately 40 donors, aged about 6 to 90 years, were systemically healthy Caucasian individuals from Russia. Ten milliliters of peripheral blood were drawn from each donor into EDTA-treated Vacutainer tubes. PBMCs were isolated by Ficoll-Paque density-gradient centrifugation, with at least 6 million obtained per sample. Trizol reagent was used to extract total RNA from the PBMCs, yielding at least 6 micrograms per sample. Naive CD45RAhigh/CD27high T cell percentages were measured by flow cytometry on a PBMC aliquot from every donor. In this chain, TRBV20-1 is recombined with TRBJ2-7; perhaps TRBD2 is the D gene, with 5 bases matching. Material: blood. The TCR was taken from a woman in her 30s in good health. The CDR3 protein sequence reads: CSATIRRGRSSYEQYF. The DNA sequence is TGCAGTGCGACTATCCGGAGAGGAAGGTCCTCCTACGAGCAGTACTTC.